The TCR beta chain described here comes from a study of OX40 agonist ivuxolimab in advanced cancers. Findings of the study overall: Antigen specificity of clonally expanded peripheral T cells was not established.

TCRdb keeps only in-frame clones here, not all; method: immunoSEQ multiplex PCR. The table has about 60,000 clones, approximately 89% seen once. Germline V gene sequence: CDR1 MNHEY, CDR2 SMNVEV (reference sequence). The CDR3 is 17 residues long. With 5 bases clipped from V and 5 bases from J, the junction kept 9 bases outside the gene matches. For this clone: The target antigen is unknown.

The J gene is TRBJ2-1, the V gene TRBV27; 13 bases are shared with TRBD2. This clonotype originated in an adult with an advanced solid tumor such as melanoma, head and neck, liver or kidney cancer. The material was CD4+ or CD8+ T cells sorted from blood, obtained in a trial of the OX40 agonist ivuxolimab. The CDR3 region is CASSPPYGLAGDNEQFF. CDR3 nucleotides: TGTGCCAGCAGTCCCCCTTACGGACTAGCGGGAGACAATGAGCAGTTCTTC.